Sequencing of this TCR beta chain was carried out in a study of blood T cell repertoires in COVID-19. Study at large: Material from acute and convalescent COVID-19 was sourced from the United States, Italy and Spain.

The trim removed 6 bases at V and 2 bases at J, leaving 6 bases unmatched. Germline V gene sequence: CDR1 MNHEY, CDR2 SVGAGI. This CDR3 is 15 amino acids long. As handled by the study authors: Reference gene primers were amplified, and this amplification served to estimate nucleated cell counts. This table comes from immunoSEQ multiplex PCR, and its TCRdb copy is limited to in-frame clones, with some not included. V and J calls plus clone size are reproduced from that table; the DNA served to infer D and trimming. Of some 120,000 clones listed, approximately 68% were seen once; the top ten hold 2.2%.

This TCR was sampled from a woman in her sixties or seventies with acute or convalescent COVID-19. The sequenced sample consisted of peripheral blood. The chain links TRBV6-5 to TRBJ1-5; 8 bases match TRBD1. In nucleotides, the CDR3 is TGTGCCAGCAGCTCCAGGGGGCTCGGCAATCAGCCCCAGCATTTT. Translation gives CASSSRGLGNQPQHF.